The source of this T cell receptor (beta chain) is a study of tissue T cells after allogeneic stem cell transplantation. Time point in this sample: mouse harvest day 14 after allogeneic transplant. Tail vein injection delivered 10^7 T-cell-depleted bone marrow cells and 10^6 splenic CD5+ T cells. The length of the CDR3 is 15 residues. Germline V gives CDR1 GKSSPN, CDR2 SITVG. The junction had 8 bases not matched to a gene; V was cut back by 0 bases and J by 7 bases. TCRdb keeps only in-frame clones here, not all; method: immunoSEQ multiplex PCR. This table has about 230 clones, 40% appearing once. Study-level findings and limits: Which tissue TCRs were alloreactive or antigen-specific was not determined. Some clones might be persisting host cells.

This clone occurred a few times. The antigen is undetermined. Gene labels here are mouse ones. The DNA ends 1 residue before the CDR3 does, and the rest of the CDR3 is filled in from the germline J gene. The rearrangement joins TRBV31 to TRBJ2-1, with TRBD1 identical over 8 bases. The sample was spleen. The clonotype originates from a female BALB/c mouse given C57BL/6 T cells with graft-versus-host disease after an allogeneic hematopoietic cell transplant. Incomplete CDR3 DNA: TGTGCCTGGAGTCTAGCCACAGGGGGTGGGGCTGAGCAGTTC. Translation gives CAWSLATGGGAEQF. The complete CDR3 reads CAWSLATGGGAEQFF.